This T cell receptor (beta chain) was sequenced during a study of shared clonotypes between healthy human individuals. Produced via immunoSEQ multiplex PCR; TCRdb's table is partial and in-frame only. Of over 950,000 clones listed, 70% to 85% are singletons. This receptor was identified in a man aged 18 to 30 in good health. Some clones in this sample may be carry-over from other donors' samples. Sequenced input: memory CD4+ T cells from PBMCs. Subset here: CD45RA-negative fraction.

CDR3 nucleotides: TGTGCCAGCAGCCCCGGGGACAGAGACTATGGCTACACCTTC. It specifies CASSPGDRDYGYTF. The chain carries TRBV5-6 and TRBJ1-2; the match to TRBD1 covers 7 bases. This CDR3 region has 14 residues. Germline values: CDR1 SGHDT, CDR2 YYEEEE. V shed 4 bases and J 3 bases; nucleotides not matched to a gene: 6.